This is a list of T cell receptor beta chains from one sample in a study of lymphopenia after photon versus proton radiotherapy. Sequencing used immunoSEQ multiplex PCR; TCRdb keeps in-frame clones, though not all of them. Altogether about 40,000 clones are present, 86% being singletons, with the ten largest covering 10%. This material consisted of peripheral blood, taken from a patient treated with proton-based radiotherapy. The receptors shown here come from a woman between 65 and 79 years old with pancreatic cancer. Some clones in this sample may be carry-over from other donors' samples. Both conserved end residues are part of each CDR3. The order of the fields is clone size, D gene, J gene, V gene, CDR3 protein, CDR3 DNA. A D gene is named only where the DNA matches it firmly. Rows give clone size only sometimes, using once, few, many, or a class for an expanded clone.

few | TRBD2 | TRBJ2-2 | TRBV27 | CASSEGLAGVTGELFF | TGTGCCAGCAGTGAGGGACTAGCGGGAGTTACCGGGGAGCTGTTTTTT
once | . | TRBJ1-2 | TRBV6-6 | CASSSDGDYGYTF | TGTGCCAGCAGTTCAGACGGAGACTATGGCTACACCTTC
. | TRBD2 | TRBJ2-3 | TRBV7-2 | CASSLLAGGVADTQYF | TGTGCCAGCAGCTTACTAGCGGGAGGTGTGGCAGATACGCAGTATTTT
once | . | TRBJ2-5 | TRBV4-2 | CASSPPLGTGETQYF | TGTGCCAGCAGCCCCCCCCTGGGGACCGGGGAGACCCAGTACTTC
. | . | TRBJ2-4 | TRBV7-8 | CASSPEIGNIQYF | TGTGCCAGCAGCCCGGAGATTGGGAACATTCAGTACTTC
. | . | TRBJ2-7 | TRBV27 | CASTPISRGTRDSEQYF | TGTGCCAGCACTCCCATTAGTCGGGGGACTAGGGACAGCGAGCAGTACTTC
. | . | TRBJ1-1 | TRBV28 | CASSLWGGANTEAFF | TGTGCCAGCAGTTTATGGGGGGGGGCAAACACTGAAGCTTTCTTT
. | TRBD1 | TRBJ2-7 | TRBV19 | CASGPGQGPYEQYF | TGTGCCAGTGGCCCGGGACAGGGTCCCTACGAGCAGTACTTC
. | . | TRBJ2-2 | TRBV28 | CASSFQGGTGELFF | TGTGCCAGCAGTTTCCAGGGAGGAACCGGGGAGCTGTTTTTT
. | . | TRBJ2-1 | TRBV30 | CAWSKSVGTVGRLERNYNEQFF | TGTGCCTGGAGTAAAAGTGTTGGGACAGTTGGTAGACTAGAGCGGAACTACAATGAGCAGTTCTTC
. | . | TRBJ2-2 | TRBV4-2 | CASSQEPTNTGELFF | TGTGCCAGCAGCCAAGAACCGACGAACACCGGGGAGCTGTTTTTT
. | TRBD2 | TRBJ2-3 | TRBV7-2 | CASSSRTSGSGTDTQYF | TGTGCCAGCAGCTCGAGGACTAGCGGGAGTGGCACAGATACGCAGTATTTT
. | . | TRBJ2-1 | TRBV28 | CASSIGAAYNEQFF | TGTGCCAGCAGTATAGGCGCAGCATACAATGAGCAGTTCTTC
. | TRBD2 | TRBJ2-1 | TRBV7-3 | CASSVGPGLAGYNEQFF | TGTGCCAGCAGCGTAGGGCCGGGACTAGCGGGATACAATGAGCAGTTCTTC
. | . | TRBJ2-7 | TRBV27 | CASSLGGSTYEQYF | TGTGCCAGCAGCCTAGGGGGTTCAACCTACGAGCAGTACTTC
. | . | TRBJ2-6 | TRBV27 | CASRSLSGANVLTF | TGTGCCAGCAGGTCCCTCTCCGGGGCCAACGTCCTGACTTTC
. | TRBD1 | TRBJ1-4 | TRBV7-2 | CASSLVGQDEKLFF | TGTGCCAGCAGCTTAGTGGGACAGGATGAAAAACTGTTTTTT
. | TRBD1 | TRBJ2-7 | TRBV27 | CASSLPGQGHQYF | TGTGCCAGCAGCCTCCCGGGACAGGGCCACCAGTACTTC
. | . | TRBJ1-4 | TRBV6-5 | CASSYSNSWGGEKLFF | TGTGCCAGCAGTTACTCGAATAGTTGGGGAGGTGAAAAACTGTTTTTT
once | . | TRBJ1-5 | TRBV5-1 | CASSFGSEPNQSQHF | TGCGCCAGCAGCTTCGGGTCAGAGCCCAATCAGTCCCAGCATTTT
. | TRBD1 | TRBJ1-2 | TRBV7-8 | CASSQTLQGGNYGYTF | TGTGCCAGCAGCCAAACGCTACAGGGGGGGAACTATGGCTACACCTTC
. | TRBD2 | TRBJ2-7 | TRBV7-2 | CASSPGTRGAYEQYF | TGTGCCAGCAGCCCAGGGACTAGGGGAGCCTACGAGCAGTACTTC
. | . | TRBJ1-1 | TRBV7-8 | CASSLQNTEAFF | TGTGCCAGCAGCTTACAGAACACTGAAGCTTTCTTT
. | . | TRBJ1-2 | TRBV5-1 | CASSLAGEGYTF | TGCGCCAGCAGCTTGGCCGGGGAAGGCTACACCTTC
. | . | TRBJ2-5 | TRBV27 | CASSLYYRNQETQYF | TGTGCCAGCAGTTTATATTACAGGAATCAAGAGACCCAGTACTTC
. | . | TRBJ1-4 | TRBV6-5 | CASSYRGADEKLFF | TGTGCCAGCAGTTACCGGGGGGCAGACGAAAAACTGTTTTTT
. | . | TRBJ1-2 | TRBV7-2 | CASSAGRDVGGYTF | TGTGCCAGCAGCGCAGGCCGGGACGTCGGTGGCTACACCTTC
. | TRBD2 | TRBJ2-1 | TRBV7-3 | CASSLFLAGVNEQFF | TGTGCCAGCAGCTTATTCCTAGCGGGAGTTAATGAGCAGTTCTTC
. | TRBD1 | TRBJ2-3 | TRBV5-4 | CASSPGQGWADTQYF | TGTGCCAGCAGCCCGGGACAGGGATGGGCAGATACGCAGTATTTT
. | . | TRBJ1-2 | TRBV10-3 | CAISESLSRGYGYTF | TGTGCCATCAGTGAGTCTCTATCGAGGGGCTATGGCTACACCTTC
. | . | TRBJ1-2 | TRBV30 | CAWSLGADYGYTF | TGTGCCTGGAGTTTGGGGGCGGACTATGGCTACACCTTC
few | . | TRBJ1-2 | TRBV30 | CAWSWRYGYTF | TGTGCCTGGAGTTGGCGCTATGGCTACACCTTC
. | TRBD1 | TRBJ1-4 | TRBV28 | CASRATGNEKLFF | TGTGCCAGCAGAGCGACAGGGAATGAAAAACTGTTTTTT
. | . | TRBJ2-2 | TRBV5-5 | CASSLTDANTGELFF | TGTGCCAGCAGCTTGACAGATGCGAACACCGGGGAGCTGTTTTTT
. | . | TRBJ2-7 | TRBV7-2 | CASSMTGNSYEQYF | TGTGCCAGCAGCATGACCGGGAACTCCTACGAGCAGTACTTC
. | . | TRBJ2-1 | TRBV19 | CASSMTGRISYNEQFF | TGTGCCAGTAGTATGACGGGCAGAATCTCCTACAATGAGCAGTTCTTC
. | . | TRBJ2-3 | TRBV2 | CASSVNRGTDTQYF | TGTGCCAGCAGCGTTAACAGGGGCACAGATACGCAGTATTTT
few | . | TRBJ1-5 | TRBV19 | CASEQGNQPQHF | TGTGCTTCTGAACAGGGTAATCAGCCCCAGCATTTT
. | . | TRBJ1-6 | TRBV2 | CASSRGHSENSPLHF | TGTGCCAGCAGTCGGGGACACTCCGAGAATTCACCCCTCCACTTT
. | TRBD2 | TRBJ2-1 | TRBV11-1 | CASSRDLAGGLDEQFF | TGTGCCAGCAGCCGTGATCTAGCGGGAGGGCTCGATGAGCAGTTCTTC
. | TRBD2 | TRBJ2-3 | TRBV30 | CACQTSGRTDTQYF | TGTGCCTGCCAGACTAGCGGGAGAACAGATACGCAGTATTTT
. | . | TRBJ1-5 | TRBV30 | CPWSPGGPLSHQPQHF | TGTCCCTGGAGTCCGGGGGGACCGCTTAGCCATCAGCCCCAGCATTTT
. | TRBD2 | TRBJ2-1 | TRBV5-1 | CASSYTTGLAGVNEQFF | TGCGCCAGCAGCTACACCACGGGACTAGCGGGAGTAAATGAGCAGTTCTTC